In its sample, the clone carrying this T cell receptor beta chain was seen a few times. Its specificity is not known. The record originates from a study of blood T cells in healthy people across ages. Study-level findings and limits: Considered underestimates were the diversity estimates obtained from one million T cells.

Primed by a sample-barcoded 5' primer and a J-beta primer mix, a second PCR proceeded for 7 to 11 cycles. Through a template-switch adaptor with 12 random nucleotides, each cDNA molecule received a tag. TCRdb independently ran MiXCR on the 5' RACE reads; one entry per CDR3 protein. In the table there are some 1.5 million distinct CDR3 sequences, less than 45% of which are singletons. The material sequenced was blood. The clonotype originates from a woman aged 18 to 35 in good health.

The CDR3 DNA sequence: TGTGCCAGCAGCTTACAGGGTACAGGCTACGAGCAGTACTTC. The encoded protein is CASSLQGTGYEQYF. The V call is TRBV7-2, the J call TRBJ2-7; D perhaps matches TRBD1 (5 bases). This CDR3 has 14 amino acids. V was shortened by 2 bases and J by 3 bases, with 11 bases between the two germline ends. Looked up from germline, CDR1 is SGHTA and CDR2 is FQGNSA.